Following are 14 T cell receptor beta chains from one sample sequenced in a study of identical twins. TCRdb ran MiXCR on the 5' RACE reads and lists one entry per CDR3 protein. The data show some 690,000 distinct CDR3 sequences, around 20% seen once. This same sample was also part of a study on T cells expressing NK-cell markers.

Source material: PBMCs. The origin of the receptors is a woman between 18 and 29 years old in good health.

In regard to this clonotype: At one boundary the junction diverges from the germline segment, which might be a read error. The CDR3 spells CASSMRAGSDEQYF. The CDR3 DNA is TGTGCCAGTAGTATGAGAGCGGGCTCCGACGAGCAGTACTTC. V gene TRBV19 combines with J gene TRBJ2-7; tentatively, D is TRBD2 (6 bases). The CDR3 extends over 14 amino acids. Looked up from germline, CDR1 is LNHDA and CDR2 is SQIVND (reference sequence).

The chain uses TRBV7-2 and TRBJ2-7, with D possibly TRBD1 on 6 matching bases. Germline values: CDR1 SGHTA, CDR2 FQGNSA. The V gene lost 4 bases and the J gene lost 3 bases, with 19 bases spanning the gap. The CDR3 totals 16 residues. The CDR3: CASSSFTGKVRYEQYF. DNA for the CDR3: TGTGCCAGCAGCTCCTTTACAGGGAAGGTCCGCTACGAGCAGTACTTC. Full variable domain (rest looked up from reference TRBV7-2 and TRBJ2-7): GAGVSQSPSNKVTEKGKDVELRCDPISGHTALYWYRQSLGQGLEFLIYFQGNSAPDKSGLPSDRFSAERTGGSVSTLTIQRTQQEDSAVYLCASSSFTGKVRYEQYFGPGTRLTVT.

The V gene is TRBV9, the J gene TRBJ2-5; a weak D match, TRBD2 (5 bases). CDR3 length: 16 amino acids. Trimming removed 1 base from V and 2 bases from J, with 15 bases in between. The germline V gene has CDR1 SGDLS and CDR2 YYNGEE. CDR3 in DNA: TGTGCCAGCAGCGTATACGCCCTAGCCCAACAAGAGACCCAGTACTTC. This sequence encodes CASSVYALAQQETQYF.

At least ten counts were recorded for this clonotype. Written as DNA, the CDR3 is TGTGCCAGCCGTCGGGACATCGGGGAGCTGTTTTTT. Translating gives CASRRDIGELFF. This chain connects TRBV7-9 to TRBJ2-2; the D gene is possibly TRBD1 (6 bases). V was cut by 8 bases and J by 7 bases, with 11 bases left in between. This CDR3 contains 12 residues. Germline CDR1 reads SEHNR; CDR2 reads FQNEAQ (reference sequence). Looking up the rest from reference TRBV7-9 and TRBJ2-2 gives the full variable domain: DTGVSQNPRHKITKRGQNVTFRCDPISEHNRLYWYRQTLGQGPEFLTYFQNEAQLEKSRLLSDRFSAERPKGSFSTLEIQRTEQGDSAMYLCASRRDIGELFFGEGSRLTVL.

The chain couples TRBV7-9 to TRBJ2-3; TRBD2 matches at 10 bases. V was clipped by 1 base and J by 2 bases; unmatched bases: 6. This CDR3 is built from 17 residues. Germline V gene lookup returns CDR1 SEHNR and CDR2 FQNEAQ (reference sequence). In DNA form, the CDR3 reads TGTGCCAGCAGCTTAGTTCCTAGCGGGGGAATCACAGATACGCAGTATTTT. The encoded protein is CASSLVPSGGITDTQYF.

This clonotype was observed a handful of times. This chain uses TRBV7-9 with TRBJ2-5; D is possibly TRBD1 (6 bases). This CDR3 spans 13 amino acids. Germline V gives CDR1 SEHNR, CDR2 FQNEAQ (reference sequence). V lost 7 bases and J lost 0, with 9 bases in between. The CDR3 DNA reads as TGTGCCAGCATGGGGGCGTACCAAGAGACCCAGTACTTC. Its protein product is CASMGAYQETQYF.

This clonotype was picked up a small number of times. The chain couples TRBV6-2 or TRBV6-3 to TRBJ2-7; no clear D gene. Germline V gene lookup returns CDR1 MNHEY and CDR2 SVGEGT. The CDR3 has 12 residues. Trimming removed 8 bases at V and 6 bases at J, with 14 bases between. The CDR3 DNA follows: TGTGCCAGCCATTCCCTATCGCGCGAGCAGTACTTC. Encoded protein: CASHSLSREQYF.

The J gene is TRBJ2-6, the V gene TRBV9; 9 bases line up with TRBD2. CDR3 length: 18 residues. CDR1 SGDLS and CDR2 YYNGEE come from the germline V gene. V shed 3 bases, J shed 0 bases, and the junction held 7 bases outside the gene matches. The CDR3 DNA reads as TGTGCCAGCAGCGGTACCGGGACTAGCAGCTCTGGGGCCAACGTCCTGACTTTC. This encodes CASSGTGTSSSGANVLTF.

The V call is TRBV2, the J call TRBJ1-5; D remains ambiguous. The length of the CDR3 is 13 residues. V lost 7 bases, J lost 4 bases, and 11 bases lay in between. CDR1 and CDR2 from the germline V gene are SNHLY and FYNNEI. For the CDR3, the DNA is TGTGCCAGCATACGTGAACAAAATCAGCCCCAGCATTTT. This codes for CASIREQNQPQHF.

The V gene is TRBV15, the J gene TRBJ2-5; D unresolved. V lost 8 bases and J 0 bases, leaving 4 bases between the germline ends. The germline CDR1 and CDR2 sequences are LNHNV and YYDKDF (reference sequence). The CDR3 loop spans 11 amino acids. CDR3 region: CATQHQETQYF. The CDR3 nucleotides read TGTGCCACCCAGCACCAAGAGACCCAGTACTTC.

This clonotype was seen more than once but under ten times. The chain couples TRBV29-1 to TRBJ2-1; 9 bases align to TRBD2. Germline V gives CDR1 SQVTM, CDR2 ANQGSEA. The CDR3 is 14 residues long. J lost 5 bases, V lost 4 bases, and 6 bases had no gene match. The CDR3 reads CSVVSSGRNNEQFF. In nucleotides, the CDR3 is TGCAGCGTTGTCTCGAGCGGGAGGAACAATGAGCAGTTCTTC.

V is TRBV25-1 and J is TRBJ1-1; D is possibly TRBD1 (5 bases). This CDR3 has 15 residues. The germline V gene has CDR1 MGHDK and CDR2 SYGVNS. V lost 3 bases and J lost 6, with 17 bases in between. In DNA, the CDR3 is TGTGCCAGCAGTGATCCTTCGACAGTTATTGCTGAAGCTTTCTTT. Its protein is CASSDPSTVIAEAFF.

The sample holds a few counts of this clonotype. The chain has TRBV12-3 or TRBV12-4 and TRBJ2-5; TRBD1 is a possible D gene (6 bases). The germline V and J ends were trimmed by 5 bases and 4 bases, with 14 bases remaining between them. CDR3 size: 14 residues. CDR3 protein: CASSIQGLLETQYF. CDR3 in DNA: TGTGCCAGCAGTATTCAGGGGCTCTTAGAGACCCAGTACTTC.

This clonotype turned up a few times. This chain connects TRBV20-1 to TRBJ1-1; D not certain. This CDR3 region has 15 residues. The V gene's germline CDR1 is DFQATT and CDR2 SNEGSKA (reference sequence). Trimming removed 3 bases from V and 6 bases from J, with 20 bases in between. As DNA, the CDR3 is TGCAGTGCTAGTCAAGCTGGGAGCCTCCGCGCTGAAGCTTTCTTT. This gives the protein CSASQAGSLRAEAFF.